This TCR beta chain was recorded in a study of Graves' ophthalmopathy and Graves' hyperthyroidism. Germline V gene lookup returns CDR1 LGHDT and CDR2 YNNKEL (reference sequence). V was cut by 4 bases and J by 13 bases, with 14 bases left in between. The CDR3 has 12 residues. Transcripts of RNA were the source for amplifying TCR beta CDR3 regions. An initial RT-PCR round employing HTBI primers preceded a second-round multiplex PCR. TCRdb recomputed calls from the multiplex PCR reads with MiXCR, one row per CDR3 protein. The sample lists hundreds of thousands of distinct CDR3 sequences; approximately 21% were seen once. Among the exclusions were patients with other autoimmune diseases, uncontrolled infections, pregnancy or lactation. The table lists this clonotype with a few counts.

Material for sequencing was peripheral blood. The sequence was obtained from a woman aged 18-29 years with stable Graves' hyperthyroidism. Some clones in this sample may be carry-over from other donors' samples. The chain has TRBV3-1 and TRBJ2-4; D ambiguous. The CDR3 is CASSPERSIQYF. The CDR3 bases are TGTGCCAGCAGCCCCGAGAGGTCTATACAGTACTTC.